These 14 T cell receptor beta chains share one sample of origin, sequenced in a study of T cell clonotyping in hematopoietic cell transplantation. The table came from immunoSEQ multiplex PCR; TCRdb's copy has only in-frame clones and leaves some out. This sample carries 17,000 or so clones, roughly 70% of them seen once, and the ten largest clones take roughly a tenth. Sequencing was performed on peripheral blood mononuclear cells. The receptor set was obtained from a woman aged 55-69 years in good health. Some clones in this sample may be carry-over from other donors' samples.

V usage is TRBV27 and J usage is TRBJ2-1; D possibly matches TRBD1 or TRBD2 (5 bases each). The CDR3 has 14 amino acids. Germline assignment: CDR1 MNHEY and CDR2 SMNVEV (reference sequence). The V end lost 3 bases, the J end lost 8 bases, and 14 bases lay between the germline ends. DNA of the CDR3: TGTGCCAGCAGTTTTTTGACGAGGGGCGATGAGCAGTTCTTC. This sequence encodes CASSFLTRGDEQFF.

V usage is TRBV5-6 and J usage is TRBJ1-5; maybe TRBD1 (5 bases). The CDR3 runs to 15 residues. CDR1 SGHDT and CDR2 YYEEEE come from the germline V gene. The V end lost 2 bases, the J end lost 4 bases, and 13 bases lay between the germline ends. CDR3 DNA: TGTGCCAGCAGCTTCGGGACCTACCGAAATCAGCCCCAGCATTTT. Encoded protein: CASSFGTYRNQPQHF.

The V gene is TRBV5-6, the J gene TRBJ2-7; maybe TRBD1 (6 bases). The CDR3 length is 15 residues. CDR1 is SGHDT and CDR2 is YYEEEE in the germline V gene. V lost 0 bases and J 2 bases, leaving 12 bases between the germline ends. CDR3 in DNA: TGTGCCAGCAGCTTGGGGGGGCTCCCTCCCTACGAGCAGTACTTC. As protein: CASSLGGLPPYEQYF.

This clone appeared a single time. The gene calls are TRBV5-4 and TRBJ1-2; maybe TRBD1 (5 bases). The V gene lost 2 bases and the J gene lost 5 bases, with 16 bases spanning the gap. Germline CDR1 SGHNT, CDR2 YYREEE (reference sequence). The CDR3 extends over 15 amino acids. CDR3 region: CASSFVSQGGYGYTF. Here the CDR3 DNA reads TGTGCCAGCAGCTTCGTCAGTCAGGGTGGATATGGCTACACCTTC.

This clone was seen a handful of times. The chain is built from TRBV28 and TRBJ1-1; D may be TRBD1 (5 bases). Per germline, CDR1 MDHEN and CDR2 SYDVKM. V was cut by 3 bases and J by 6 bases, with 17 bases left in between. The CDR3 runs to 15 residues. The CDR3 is CASSFQGRRAAEAFF. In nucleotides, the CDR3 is TGTGCCAGCAGTTTCCAGGGCAGGAGAGCGGCTGAAGCTTTCTTT.

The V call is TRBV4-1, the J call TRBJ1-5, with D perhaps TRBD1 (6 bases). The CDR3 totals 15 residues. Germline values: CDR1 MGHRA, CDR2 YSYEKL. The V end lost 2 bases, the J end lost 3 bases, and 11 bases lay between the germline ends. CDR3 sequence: CASSQRAGDNQPQHF. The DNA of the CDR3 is TGCGCCAGCAGCCAACGTGCAGGGGACAATCAGCCCCAGCATTTT.

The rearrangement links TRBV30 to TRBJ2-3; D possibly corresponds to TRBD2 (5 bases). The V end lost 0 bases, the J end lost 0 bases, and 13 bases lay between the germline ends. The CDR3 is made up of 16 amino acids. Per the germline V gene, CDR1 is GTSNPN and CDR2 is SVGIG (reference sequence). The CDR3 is CAWSVWEPYSTDTQYF. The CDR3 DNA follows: TGTGCCTGGAGTGTCTGGGAGCCTTATAGCACAGATACGCAGTATTTT.

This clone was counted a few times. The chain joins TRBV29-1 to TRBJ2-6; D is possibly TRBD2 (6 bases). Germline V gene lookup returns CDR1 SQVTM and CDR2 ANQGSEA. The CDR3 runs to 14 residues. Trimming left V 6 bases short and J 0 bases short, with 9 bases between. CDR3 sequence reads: CSVGDSSGANVLTF. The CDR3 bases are TGCAGCGTAGGGGACTCCTCTGGGGCCAACGTCCTGACTTTC.

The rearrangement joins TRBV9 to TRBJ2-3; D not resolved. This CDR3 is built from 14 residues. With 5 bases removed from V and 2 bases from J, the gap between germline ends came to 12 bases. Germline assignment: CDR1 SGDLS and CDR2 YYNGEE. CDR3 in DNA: TGTGCCAGCAGTTGGCAAGAACTCACAGATACGCAGTATTTT. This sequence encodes CASSWQELTDTQYF.

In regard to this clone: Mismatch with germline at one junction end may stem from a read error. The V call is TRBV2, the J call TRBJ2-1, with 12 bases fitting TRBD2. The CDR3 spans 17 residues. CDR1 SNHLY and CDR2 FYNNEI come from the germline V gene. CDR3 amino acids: CASTGPSGGVKYNEQLF. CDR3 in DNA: TGTGCCAGCACGGGCCCTAGCGGGGGGGTTAAGTACAATGAGCAGCTCTTC.

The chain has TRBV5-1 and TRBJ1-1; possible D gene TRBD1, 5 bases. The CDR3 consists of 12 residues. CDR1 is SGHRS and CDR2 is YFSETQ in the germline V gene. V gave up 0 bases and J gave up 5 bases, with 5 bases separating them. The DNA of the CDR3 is TGCGCCAGCAGCTTGGAGGGGACTGAAGCTTTCTTT. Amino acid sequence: CASSLEGTEAFF.

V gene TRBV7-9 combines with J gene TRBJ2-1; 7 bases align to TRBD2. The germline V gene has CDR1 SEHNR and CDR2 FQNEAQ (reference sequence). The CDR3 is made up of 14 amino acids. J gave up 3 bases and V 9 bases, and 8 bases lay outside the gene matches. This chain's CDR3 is CASQAASGYNEQFF. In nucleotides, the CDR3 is TGTGCCAGTCAGGCGGCTAGCGGCTACAATGAGCAGTTCTTC.

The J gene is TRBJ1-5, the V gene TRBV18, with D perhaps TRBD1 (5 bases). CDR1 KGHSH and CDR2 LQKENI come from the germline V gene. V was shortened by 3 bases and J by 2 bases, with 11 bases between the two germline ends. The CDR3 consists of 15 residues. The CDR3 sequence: CASSPIGGGNQPQHF. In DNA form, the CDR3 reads TGTGCCAGCTCACCCATTGGGGGGGGCAATCAGCCCCAGCATTTT.

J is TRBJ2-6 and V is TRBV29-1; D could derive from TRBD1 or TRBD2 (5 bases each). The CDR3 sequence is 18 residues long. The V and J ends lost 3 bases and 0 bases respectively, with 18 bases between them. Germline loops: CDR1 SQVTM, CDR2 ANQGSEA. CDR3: CSVDEGPTGLSGANVLTF. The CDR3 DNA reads TGCAGCGTTGATGAGGGACCGACTGGCCTCTCTGGGGCCAACGTCCTGACTTTC.